This T cell receptor (beta chain) was sequenced in a study of identical twins. Per the germline V gene, CDR1 is MDHEN and CDR2 is SYDVKM. This CDR3 spans 18 amino acids. The ends were cut back, 3 bases at V and 1 base at J, with 19 bases in the middle. In this sample, this clonotype turned up a few times. Its antigen is not identified. Study observations and caveats: While abundant cord blood beta clonotypes carried fewer insertions, memory repertoires showed no such pattern.

With template switching, a universal primer site was added, and the cDNA carried unique molecular identifiers. In TCRdb, the 5' RACE reads were re-called with MiXCR into one record per CDR3 protein. The table records 1.5 million to 2 million distinct CDR3 sequences, more than 30% of them present only once. The sequenced sample was cord blood. This TCR derives from a newborn girl in good health. The V gene is TRBV28, the J gene TRBJ2-4; D perhaps matches TRBD1 (5 bases). DNA of the CDR3: TGTGCCAGCAGTTTCTCAACAAGGGGAAGGATGGCCAAAAACATTCAGTACTTC. This translates into CASSFSTRGRMAKNIQYF.